This T cell receptor beta chain was identified during a study of CD8 T cells in Susac syndrome. The V and J ends lost 1 base and 0 bases respectively, with 9 bases between them. The CDR3 totals 15 residues. This clonotype was recorded once. Reverse transcription of about 0.45 to 1 ug RNA was carried out with random hexamers. TCR beta CDR3 was amplified by immunoSEQ multiplex PCR. This amplification extended across 54 Vbeta and 13 Jbeta segments. TCRdb itself ran the immunoSEQ multiplex PCR reads through MiXCR, one entry per CDR3 protein. The top ten hold approximately 0.09% of the sample, which has some 180,000 distinct CDR3 sequences, roughly 90% seen once.

This chain links TRBV12-3 or TRBV12-4 with TRBJ1-2; D gene unclear. The sample consisted of CD4+ T cells from PBMCs. The TCR was taken from a human donor with Susac syndrome. CDR3 coding DNA: TGTGCCAGCAGTTTAGTGGCGAACACTAACTATGGCTACACCTTC. Its protein is CASSLVANTNYGYTF.